This is a list of T cell receptor beta chains from one sample in a study of T cells in Graves' hyperthyroidism and ophthalmopathy. TCRdb reprocessed the multiplex PCR reads via MiXCR and lists one record per CDR3 protein. The sample holds 340,000 or so distinct CDR3 sequences; around a sixth are singletons and the top ten take roughly 33%. Sequencing input: blood. Every receptor here comes from a man aged 30 to 39 with Graves' hyperthyroidism. Both conserved end residues are part of each CDR3. D genes are given only for firm matches. A row's size may be missing; if present it is once, few, many or a size class.

J gene	clone size	V gene	D gene	CDR3 DNA	CDR3 protein
TRBJ1-4	few	TRBV7-2	TRBD1	TGTGCCAGCAGCTCAGGGGGCTGGAATGAAAAACTGTTTTTT	CASSSGGWNEKLFF
TRBJ1-6	few	TRBV7-8	NA	TGTGCCAGCAGCTTAAATGGGTCCTATAATTCACCCCTCCACTTT	CASSLNGSYNSPLHF
TRBJ2-7	few	TRBV12-3/TRBV12-4	NA	TGTGCCAGCAGTGGATACACCTACGAGCAGTACTTC	CASSGYTYEQYF
TRBJ2-1	NA	TRBV13	TRBD1	TGTGCCAGCACCTCCCGCGGACAGGGAATTTTCAATGAGCAGTTCTTC	CASTSRGQGIFNEQFF
TRBJ2-3	many	TRBV28	NA	TGTGCCAGCAGCCAAGCGAACACAGATACGCAGTATTTT	CASSQANTDTQYF
TRBJ2-7	NA	TRBV2	NA	TGTGCCAGCACCCCGAGTAGGCCCTACGAGCAGTACTTC	CASTPSRPYEQYF
TRBJ2-3	NA	TRBV18	TRBD2	TGTGCCAGCTCACCAATGGGCGGGAGTGTTAAAGATACGCAGTATTTT	CASSPMGGSVKDTQYF
TRBJ2-7	NA	TRBV6-1	TRBD1	TGTGCCAGCAGGGTCGGACAGGGCGAGCAGTACTTC	CASRVGQGEQYF
TRBJ1-2	NA	TRBV5-1	TRBD1	TGCGCCAGCAGCGCACGACAGGGGGCAAACTATGGCTACACCTTC	CASSARQGANYGYTF
TRBJ2-2	NA	TRBV19	NA	TGTGCCAGTAGCCCTCCCAGGACCGGGGAGCTGTTTTTT	CASSPPRTGELFF
TRBJ1-1	many	TRBV6-1	NA	TGTGCCAGCAGTGAAGTCGGGGCGGGAAACACTGAAGCTTTCTTT	CASSEVGAGNTEAFF
TRBJ2-7	few	TRBV11-2	NA	TGTGCCAGTAGTATTGGTTGGGGGGCCTACGAGCAGTACTTC	CASSIGWGAYEQYF
TRBJ2-3	many	TRBV28	TRBD1	TGTGCCAGCAGTACGGGACAGCAACTTACAGATACGCAGTATTTT	CASSTGQQLTDTQYF
TRBJ1-2	NA	TRBV20-1	NA	TGCAGTGCTCAACGGGACTACCTCGGACTTTATGGCTACACCTTC	CSAQRDYLGLYGYTF
TRBJ2-3	NA	TRBV3-1	NA	TGTGCCAGCAGGTCCCCCGGGGTAGGTACGCAGTATTTT	CASRSPGVGTQYF
TRBJ1-2	NA	TRBV20-1	NA	TGCAGTGCTAGCGAGGGGGGCGTCTATGGCTACACCTTC	CSASEGGVYGYTF
TRBJ1-1	many	TRBV2	NA	TGTGCCAGCAGTCTACAGGAAGCTTTCTTT	CASSLQEAFF
TRBJ2-3	few	TRBV4-1	TRBD2	TGCGCCAGCAGCCAACGGACTAGCGGGAATCCCACAGATACGCAGTATTTT	CASSQRTSGNPTDTQYF
TRBJ1-4	many	TRBV28	NA	TGTGCCAGCAGTTGGGCCGGCGAAAAACTGTTTTTT	CASSWAGEKLFF
TRBJ1-5	many	TRBV28	TRBD1	TGTGCCAGCAGCGACGACAGGGGTCAGCCCCAGCATTTT	CASSDDRGQPQHF
TRBJ1-3	many	TRBV12-3/TRBV12-4	NA	TGTGCCATCTCCGGGGCCCAAGTCGGGAACACCATATATTTT	CAISGAQVGNTIYF
TRBJ1-6	few	TRBV10-1	NA	TGCGGTCCTCAGGCTGCTAATTCACCCCTCCACTTT	CGPQAANSPLHF
TRBJ1-1	NA	TRBV4-1	NA	TGCGCCAGCAGCCAAGGCCCGTTGAAGCCTGAAGCTTTCTTT	CASSQGPLKPEAFF
TRBJ2-2	few	TRBV18	NA	TGTGCCAGCTCACCGGGAGGTGGCACCGGGGAGCTGTTTTTT	CASSPGGGTGELFF
TRBJ1-1	NA	TRBV29-1	NA	TGCAGCGTTGATAGGGTTCGGCAAGCTTTCTTT	CSVDRVRQAFF
TRBJ1-3	few	TRBV11-2	TRBD1	TGTGCCAGCAGCTTACATCAGACAGGGGCACACACCATATATTTT	CASSLHQTGAHTIYF
TRBJ2-1	NA	TRBV5-1	NA	TGCGCCAGCAGCACCCCTTGGGGGGAGAAGGCAGAGGAGCAGTTCTTC	CASSTPWGEKAEEQFF
TRBJ2-3	many	TRBV20-1	NA	TGCAGTGCTATCCCCGCCCGCCCAGATACGCAGTATTTT	CSAIPARPDTQYF
TRBJ1-5	few	TRBV20-1	NA	TGCAGTGCTAGAGACAGGCCGTATCAGCCCCAGCATTTT	CSARDRPYQPQHF
TRBJ2-7	many	TRBV4-1	NA	TGCGCCAGCAGCCAAGGTGTAGGAGAGCAGTACTTC	CASSQGVGEQYF
TRBJ2-7	few	TRBV6-1	NA	TGTGCCACCCTATGGCAGAATAGGGTCTTGGAGCAGTACTTC	CATLWQNRVLEQYF
TRBJ1-2	many	TRBV30	NA	TGTGCCTTACGGGACAAACGTACTTATAACTATGGCTACACCTTC	CALRDKRTYNYGYTF
TRBJ2-3	many	TRBV7-2	NA	TGTGCCAGCAGCTCTAACCAGGGCCCAGATACGCAGTATTTT	CASSSNQGPDTQYF
TRBJ2-2	NA	TRBV19	NA	TGTGCCAGTAGTACCGCGCCGGACTCCGCGAACACCGGGGAGCTGTTTTTT	CASSTAPDSANTGELFF
TRBJ2-7	NA	TRBV15	NA	TGTGCCACCAGCAGGCCACAGGGTTTTTACGAGCAGTACTTC	CATSRPQGFYEQYF
TRBJ2-3	NA	TRBV20-1	NA	TGCAGTGCAGTGGGGGGCGGGTATACGCAGTATTTT	CSAVGGGYTQYF
TRBJ2-3	NA	TRBV5-1	NA	TGCGCCAGCAGCTTGGGGACTTTCCCCGATACGCAGTATTTT	CASSLGTFPDTQYF
TRBJ2-3	NA	TRBV5-1	TRBD2	TGCGCCAGCAGCTCCCGTAGCGGGAGCCGCATGGGTACGCAGTATTTT	CASSSRSGSRMGTQYF
TRBJ2-7	few	TRBV5-1	NA	TGCGCCAGCAGCTTGAAAGGGTACCACGAGCAGTACTTC	CASSLKGYHEQYF
TRBJ1-2	few	TRBV20-1	NA	TGCAGTGCTTCTGACATCGGTGGCTACACCTTC	CSASDIGGYTF
TRBJ1-1	many	TRBV20-1	NA	TGCAGTGCTAGACAGGGGCCCATGGTAGCTTTCTTT	CSARQGPMVAFF
TRBJ2-1	NA	TRBV7-2	TRBD2	TGTGCCAGCAGCTTCATAGCGACTAGCGGGAGCTCCTACAATGAGCAGCTCTTC	CASSFIATSGSSYNEQLF
TRBJ1-6	NA	TRBV27	NA	TGTGCCAGCAGTTTATCTGACAACGGATATTCACCCCTCCACTTT	CASSLSDNGYSPLHF
TRBJ2-3	many	TRBV6-1	NA	TGTGCCAGCAATTATATCCTCGTCACAGATACGCAGTATTTT	CASNYILVTDTQYF
TRBJ1-2	few	TRBV5-1	NA	TGCGCCAGCAGCCCCGAGGGTTGGAGGGGAAACTATGGCTACACCTTC	CASSPEGWRGNYGYTF
TRBJ2-3	many	TRBV10-2	TRBD1	TGCGCCAGCAGCTCGGGACAGGGGTCAGATACGCAGTATTTT	CASSSGQGSDTQYF
TRBJ1-4	few	TRBV28	TRBD1	TGTGCCATCAAACAGGGGGCGCGCGGAGCTAATGAAAAACTGTTTTTT	CAIKQGARGANEKLFF
TRBJ2-5	NA	TRBV7-2	NA	TGTGCCAGCAGCCGACGGTCGGAGACCCAGTACTTC	CASSRRSETQYF
TRBJ2-1	many	TRBV7-3	TRBD2	TGTGCCAGCAGCTACCGGACTAGCGGAGATGAGCAGTTCTTC	CASSYRTSGDEQFF
TRBJ2-7	many	TRBV28	TRBD1	TGTGCCAGCAGGGAACCGGGACAGGGACACGAGCAGTACTTC	CASREPGQGHEQYF
TRBJ1-5	NA	TRBV7-9	NA	TGTGCCAGCAGCTTAGAAGGGAGCACTGGCAATCAGCCCCAGCATTTT	CASSLEGSTGNQPQHF